This record looks at one TCR beta chain sequence and its context. Only in-frame clones appear in the TCRdb table, and some are missing; sequencing was by immunoSEQ multiplex PCR. This table holds roughly 51,000 clones, around 92% found once. This specimen comes from a study of T cell responses to AZD1222 COVID-19 vaccine. Germline assignment: CDR1 MGHRA and CDR2 YSYEKL. The CDR3 has 16 amino acids. V was cut by 0 bases and J by 2 bases, with 13 bases left in between. The receptor's source is an adult who received the AZD1222 COVID-19 vaccine. The source material was peripheral blood, sampled 28 days after the second AZD1222 dose. The chain joins TRBV4-1 to TRBJ1-1, with no clear D. DNA for the CDR3: TGCGCCAGCAGCCAAGACACCTACCGGCCTAACACTGAAGCTTTCTTT. Encoded protein: CASSQDTYRPNTEAFF.